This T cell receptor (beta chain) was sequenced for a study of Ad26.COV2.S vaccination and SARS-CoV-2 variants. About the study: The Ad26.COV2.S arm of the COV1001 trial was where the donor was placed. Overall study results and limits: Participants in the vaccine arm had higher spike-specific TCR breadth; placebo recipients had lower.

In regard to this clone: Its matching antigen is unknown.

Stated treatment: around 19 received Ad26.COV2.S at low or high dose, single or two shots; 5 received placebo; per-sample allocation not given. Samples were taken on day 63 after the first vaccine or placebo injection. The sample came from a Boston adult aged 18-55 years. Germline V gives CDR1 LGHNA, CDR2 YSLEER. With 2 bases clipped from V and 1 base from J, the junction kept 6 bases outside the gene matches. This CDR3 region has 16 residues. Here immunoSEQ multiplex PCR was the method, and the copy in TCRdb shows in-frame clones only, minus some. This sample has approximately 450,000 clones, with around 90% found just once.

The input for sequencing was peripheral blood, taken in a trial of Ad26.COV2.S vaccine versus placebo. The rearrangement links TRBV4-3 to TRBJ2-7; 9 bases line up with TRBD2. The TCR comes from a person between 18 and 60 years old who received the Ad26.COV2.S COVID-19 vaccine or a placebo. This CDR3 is CASSQHPLAGSYEQYF. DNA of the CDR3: TGCGCCAGCAGCCAACACCCCCTAGCGGGGTCCTACGAGCAGTACTTC.